This TCR beta chain was obtained from a study of blood T cell repertoires in COVID-19. This clone was counted between two and nine times. The method was immunoSEQ multiplex PCR; TCRdb's version includes in-frame clones alone and lacks a portion of them. The repertoire holds about 380,000 clones, around 87% seen once, with roughly 1.4% in the top ten. The sample was PBMCs or T cells enriched from blood (not recorded which). The clonotype comes from a young man who had recovered from COVID-19.

CDR3 sequence reads: CASSANPGQGNTGELFF. CDR3 nucleotides: TGCGCCAGCAGTGCAAATCCGGGACAGGGCAACACCGGGGAGCTGTTTTTT. The V and J genes are TRBV10-2 and TRBJ2-2, with 9 bases fitting TRBD1. V shed 4 bases, J shed 2 bases, and the junction held 8 bases outside the gene matches. This CDR3 has 17 residues. CDR1 is WSHSY, CDR2 SAAADI, per germline.